Shown below are 9 T cell receptor beta chains from a single sample sequenced in a study of cytomegalovirus exposure and HLA in healthy donors. Both 60 Vbeta primers and 13 Jbeta primers went into the PCR. Clones were sequenced by immunoSEQ multiplex PCR, and TCRdb holds only the in-frame ones, with some missing. Here the sample spans hundreds of thousands of clones, approximately 82% being singletons. Sequenced: PBMCs. Receptors were obtained from a male donor in good health and CMV-seronegative.

The chain employs TRBV5-1 and TRBJ2-7; D possibly corresponds to TRBD2 (6 bases). The V gene's germline CDR1 is SGHRS and CDR2 YFSETQ. With 1 base removed from V and 5 bases from J, the gap between germline ends came to 13 bases. The CDR3 loop spans 14 amino acids. In DNA form, the CDR3 reads TGCGCCAGCAGCTTGAGACGGGAGAGGGACGAGCAGTACTTC. Translating gives CASSLRRERDEQYF.

This clone was seen more than once but under ten times. The chain couples TRBV5-1 to TRBJ1-2, with D perhaps matching TRBD1 (5 bases). CDR3 size: 14 residues. Germline V gene lookup returns CDR1 SGHRS and CDR2 YFSETQ. With 0 bases removed from V and 7 bases from J, the gap between germline ends came to 13 bases. Here the CDR3 DNA reads TGCGCCAGCAGCTTGGATCCCGGGGGGTTTGGCTACACCTTC. Its translation: CASSLDPGGFGYTF.

The chain combines TRBV30 with TRBJ1-4; TRBD1 is a possible D gene (6 bases). This CDR3 is 13 amino acids long. Germline loops: CDR1 GTSNPN, CDR2 SVGIG (reference sequence). The V end lost 0 bases, the J end lost 7 bases, and 9 bases lay between the germline ends. CDR3 sequence: CAWSVPGVEKLFF. CDR3 sequence (DNA): TGTGCCTGGAGTGTACCAGGGGTTGAAAAACTGTTTTTT.

This sequence joins TRBV5-6 and TRBJ2-2; no definite D call. This CDR3 spans 15 amino acids. Trimming cost V 0 bases and J 1 base, with 7 bases left between them. Germline CDR1 reads SGHDT; CDR2 reads YYEEEE. CDR3 amino acids: CASSLGPVNTGELFF. The CDR3 DNA reads as TGTGCCAGCAGCTTGGGGCCTGTGAACACCGGGGAGCTGTTTTTT.

The chain links TRBV6-6 to TRBJ1-2, with D uncertain. The V gene's germline CDR1 is MNHNY and CDR2 SVGAGI (reference sequence). This CDR3 has 11 residues. V lost 2 bases, J lost 8 bases, and 6 bases lay in between. CDR3 amino acids: CASSYGEGYTF. CDR3 DNA sequence: TGTGCCAGCAGTTACGGGGAGGGCTACACCTTC.

In its sample, this clone was seen a few times. The chain couples TRBV4-1 to TRBJ2-1, with D possibly TRBD1 on 6 matching bases. Germline V lookup: CDR1 MGHRA, CDR2 YSYEKL. This CDR3 comprises 15 residues. Trimming stripped 3 bases from V and 0 bases from J, with 9 bases between. CDR3 sequence reads: CASSQLDSSYNEQFF. The DNA for the CDR3 is TGCGCCAGCAGCCAGCTGGACAGCTCCTACAATGAGCAGTTCTTC.

The chain carries TRBV30 and TRBJ2-1, with D uncertain. The ends were cut back, 8 bases at V and 5 bases at J, with 19 bases in the middle. Germline CDR1 GTSNPN, CDR2 SVGIG (reference sequence). This CDR3 comprises 14 residues. CDR3 nucleotides: TGTGCCGGAGAACCTAACATTATTAACAATGAGCAGTTCTTC. It translates to CAGEPNIINNEQFF. Complete variable domain (other parts from reference TRBV30 and TRBJ2-1): SQTIHQWPATLVQPVGSPLSLECTVEGTSNPNLYWYRQAAGRGLQLLFYSVGIGQISSEVPQNLSASRPQDRQFILSSKKLLLSDSGFYLCAGEPNIINNEQFFGPGTRLTVL.

This chain uses TRBV5-1 with TRBJ2-1, with 9 nucleotides matching TRBD1. Trimming took 6 bases from V and 5 from J; bases not matched to a gene: 6. The CDR3 extends over 14 amino acids. The germline gives CDR1 SGHRS, CDR2 YFSETQ. The chain's CDR3 is CASNRDRANNEQFF. The CDR3 coding sequence is TGCGCCAGCAATAGGGACAGGGCAAACAATGAGCAGTTCTTC.

The V gene is TRBV18, the J gene TRBJ2-7; D is unresolved. Trimming took 0 bases from V and 2 from J, leaving 8 bases between them. Germline V gene sequence: CDR1 KGHSH, CDR2 LQKENI. The CDR3 runs to 14 residues. CDR3 sequence: CASSPPVRTYEQYF. For the CDR3, the DNA is TGTGCCAGCTCACCACCAGTGAGGACCTACGAGCAGTACTTC.